One and the same sample provided the 20 T cell receptor beta chains below, sequenced in a study of cytomegalovirus exposure and HLA in healthy donors. The table came from immunoSEQ multiplex PCR; TCRdb's copy has only in-frame clones and leaves some out. The table shows about 65,000 clones, with under 95% occurring only once. The specimen was PBMCs. All receptors derive from a woman younger than 35 in good health and CMV-seronegative.

The V and J genes are TRBV28 and TRBJ1-2; possibly TRBD1 for D (6 bases). Germline assignment: CDR1 MDHEN and CDR2 SYDVKM. The CDR3 runs to 16 residues. V shed 6 bases and J shed 4 bases, with 21 bases lying between them. In DNA form, the CDR3 reads TGTGCCAGCAGACACACAGGGTTAAGGACCATCTATGGCTACACCTTC. Translated: CASRHTGLRTIYGYTF.

The chain uses TRBV10-3 and TRBJ1-5; D is ambiguous. This CDR3 has 11 residues. Germline assignment: CDR1 ENHRY and CDR2 SYGVKD. Trimming left V 11 bases short and J 11 bases short, with 16 bases between. The CDR3 sequence: CAAGVGRTQHF. The CDR3 DNA sequence: TGTGCCGCAGGTGTCGGGAGGACCCAGCATTTT.

This chain links TRBV4-2 with TRBJ2-1; D perhaps matches TRBD2 (5 bases). CDR1 and CDR2 from the germline V gene are LGHNA and YNFKEQ. CDR3 size: 14 residues. The V and J ends lost 1 base and 8 bases respectively, with 12 bases between them. The CDR3 here is CASSQGRPGDEQFF. In nucleotides, the CDR3 is TGTGCCAGCAGCCAAGGGAGGCCCGGGGATGAGCAGTTCTTC.

The V call is TRBV10-3, the J call TRBJ2-7; D possibly corresponds to TRBD2 (6 bases). The CDR3 sequence is 14 residues long. V dropped 9 bases and J dropped 8 bases, with 23 bases sitting between them. CDR1 is ENHRY and CDR2 is SYGVKD in the germline V gene. The CDR3 reads CAISRTISDDKQYF. For the CDR3, the DNA is TGTGCCATATCAAGGACTATTTCGGACGACAAGCAGTACTTC.

The chain has TRBV28 and TRBJ1-3; TRBD1 matches 8 bases. The V and J ends lost 4 bases and 1 base, in that order; junction bases with no gene match: 6. This CDR3 region has 16 residues. Germline values: CDR1 MDHEN, CDR2 SYDVKM. CDR3 in amino acids: CASSSPGGASGNTIYF. The CDR3 DNA is TGTGCCAGCAGTTCCCCAGGGGGCGCGTCTGGAAACACCATATATTTT.

V is TRBV28 and J is TRBJ1-1; 10 bases align to TRBD1. The CDR3 has 14 amino acids. The V gene end was trimmed by 2 bases and the J gene end by 7 bases; junction bases not matched to a gene: 4. Germline CDR1 is MDHEN and CDR2 is SYDVKM. The chain's CDR3 is CASSLRTGGREAFF. The CDR3 coding sequence is TGTGCCAGCAGTTTAAGGACAGGGGGTCGTGAAGCTTTCTTT.

J is TRBJ1-1 and V is TRBV28; TRBD1 agrees at 10 bases. Germline CDR1 MDHEN, CDR2 SYDVKM. Losses at the gene ends were 5 bases for V and 5 bases for J; bases not matched to a gene: 11. This CDR3 is built from 16 residues. CDR3 sequence: CASSQGRQGARTEAFF. DNA for the CDR3: TGTGCCAGCAGTCAAGGGCGACAGGGGGCTCGAACTGAAGCTTTCTTT.

Only a few counts were recorded for this clone. The chain combines TRBV6-1 with TRBJ2-7; D unclear. This CDR3 is 13 amino acids long. Trimming removed 1 base at V and 1 base at J, with 5 bases between. Per germline, CDR1 MNHNS and CDR2 SASEGT. The CDR3 sequence: CASSEGESYEQYF. The CDR3, as DNA: TGTGCCAGCAGTGAAGGAGAGTCCTACGAGCAGTACTTC.

This clone was recorded only once. The V call is TRBV6-5, the J call TRBJ1-4; 9 nucleotides line up with TRBD1. The CDR3 extends over 15 amino acids. CDR1 and CDR2 (germline): MNHEY, SVGAGI. Unmatched junction bases numbered 3, after V lost 6 bases and J lost 1 base. CDR3 nucleotide sequence: TGTGCCAGCAGCCTGACAGGGGGAACTAATGAAAAACTGTTTTTT. Protein: CASSLTGGTNEKLFF.

The rearrangement links TRBV5-6 to TRBJ2-3; 9 positions match TRBD2. This CDR3 spans 19 amino acids. With V trimmed by 3 bases and J by 0 bases, 14 bases remained unmatched. The germline CDR1 and CDR2 sequences are SGHDT and YYEEEE. CDR3 protein: CASSSTSGLAGSSTDTQYF. The CDR3 region has the DNA TGTGCCAGCAGCTCGACCTCGGGGCTAGCGGGGTCTAGCACAGATACGCAGTATTTT. The complete variable domain, with remaining parts taken from reference TRBV5-6 and TRBJ2-3, reads DAGVTQSPTHLIKTRGQQVTLRCSPKSGHDTVSWYQQALGQGPQFIFQYYEEEERQRGNFPDRFSGHQFPNYSSELNVNALLLGDSALYLCASSSTSGLAGSSTDTQYFGPGTRLTVL.

V and J are TRBV5-6 and TRBJ2-7; perhaps TRBD2 as D (7 bases). CDR1 SGHDT and CDR2 YYEEEE come from the germline V gene. CDR3 length: 15 residues. The V end lost 4 bases, the J end lost 1 base, and 15 bases lay between the germline ends. The CDR3 sequence: CASSLGGTQSYEQYF. The CDR3 DNA sequence: TGTGCCAGCAGCCTGGGAGGGACACAGTCCTACGAGCAGTACTTC.

The V call is TRBV7-3, the J call TRBJ2-1; TRBD2 is a possible D gene (6 bases). The germline gives CDR1 SGHTA, CDR2 FQGTGA. The CDR3 has 14 amino acids. V lost 4 bases and J lost 6, with 13 bases in between. The CDR3 region has the DNA TGTGCCAGCAGCTATACCGGGACTTCCAATGAGCAGTTCTTC. The encoded protein is CASSYTGTSNEQFF.

J is TRBJ1-1 and V is TRBV13, with TRBD1 matching 8 bases. CDR1 and CDR2 from the germline V gene are PRHDT and FYEKMQ (reference sequence). V was clipped by 4 bases and J by 5 bases; unmatched bases: 3. CDR3 length: 13 residues. For the CDR3, the DNA is TGTGCCAGCAGCTCGGGACAGGAGACTGAAGCTTTCTTT. Amino acids: CASSSGQETEAFF.

A few counts support this clone. The genes are TRBV18 and TRBJ1-1; no definite D call. The CDR3 contains 15 residues. Germline values: CDR1 KGHSH, CDR2 LQKENI. The V end was cut by 4 bases, the J end by 1 base, with 13 bases between. Written as DNA, the CDR3 is TGTGCCAGCTCACTCTTAGAGGAGGCGAACACTGAAGCTTTCTTT. This gives the protein CASSLLEEANTEAFF.

This chain uses TRBV7-9 with TRBJ2-1; D not resolved. Per germline, CDR1 SEHNR and CDR2 FQNEAQ (reference sequence). Trimming cost V 3 bases and J 8 bases, with 5 bases left between them. The CDR3 runs to 11 residues. CDR3 region: CASSFYYEQFF. CDR3 DNA sequence: TGTGCCAGCAGCTTCTATTATGAGCAGTTCTTC.

This rearrangement joins TRBV15 to TRBJ1-5; D is perhaps TRBD1 (6 bases). In germline, CDR1 is LNHNV, CDR2 YYDKDF (reference sequence). This CDR3 contains 15 residues. V gave up 1 base and J gave up 2 bases, with 9 bases separating them. CDR3 nucleotides: TGTGCCACCAGCAGAGGCCCAGGGGGCAATCAGCCCCAGCATTTT. Translating it yields CATSRGPGGNQPQHF. Using reference TRBV15 and TRBJ1-5 for the parts outside the CDR3, the full variable domain is DAMVIQNPRYQVTQFGKPVTLSCSQTLNHNVMYWYQQKSSQAPKLLFHYYDKDFNNEADTPDNFQSRRPNTSFCFLDIRSPGLGDTAMYLCATSRGPGGNQPQHFGDGTRLSIL.

V gene TRBV20-1 combines with J gene TRBJ1-2, with D unclear. The CDR3 loop spans 11 amino acids. V lost 3 bases and J 5 bases, leaving 7 bases between the germline ends. Looked up from germline, CDR1 is DFQATT and CDR2 is SNEGSKA (reference sequence). The CDR3 DNA reads as TGCAGTGCTAGTCACAGATATGGCTACACCTTC. This gives the protein CSASHRYGYTF.

The chain recombines TRBV28 with TRBJ1-2; D might be TRBD1 (5 bases). The germline V gene has CDR1 MDHEN and CDR2 SYDVKM. There are 14 residues in the CDR3. V shed 6 bases and J shed 1 base, with 12 bases lying between them. CDR3 in amino acids: CASSRGGINYGYTF. The CDR3 DNA follows: TGTGCCAGCAGCCGCGGGGGGATTAACTATGGCTACACCTTC.

The genes are TRBV6-1 and TRBJ2-2, with TRBD2 matching 7 bases. This CDR3 has 17 residues. Per the germline V gene, CDR1 is MNHNS and CDR2 is SASEGT. The V gene end was trimmed by 0 bases and the J gene end by 1 base; junction bases not matched to a gene: 5. This chain's CDR3 is CASSEALGGGNTGELFF. The CDR3 DNA is TGTGCCAGCAGTGAAGCGCTAGGCGGGGGGAACACCGGGGAGCTGTTTTTT.

V gene TRBV6-4 combines with J gene TRBJ1-5, with D unresolved. Germline lookup yields CDR1 MRHNA and CDR2 SNTAGT. The V gene lost 10 bases and the J gene lost 1 base, with 23 bases spanning the gap. The CDR3 is 17 amino acids. The CDR3 is CAITGTRLARSNQPQHF. For the CDR3, the DNA is TGTGCCATCACGGGTACCCGTCTCGCCCGGAGCAATCAGCCCCAGCATTTT.